This TCR beta chain was captured by sequencing in a study of T-cell reconstitution after alpha-beta-depleted transplantation in children. Study results and limitations: Two months or so post-transplant, alpha-beta T cells reportedly derived from several hundred expanded graft clones. Day-60 TCRbeta diversity that was high in some patients was derived from surviving recipient T cells and thymic progenitors. It was newly produced T cells that mostly accounted for T-cell counts and diversity one year after transplant.

Trimming removed 0 bases from V and 1 base from J, with 17 bases in between. CDR1 SGHDN and CDR2 FVKESK come from the germline V gene. The CDR3 spans 18 residues. This clonotype has ten or more counts. Its antigen is currently unknown. Unique molecular identifiers were used to barcode this TCRbeta library. Each CDR3 protein is one row after TCRdb ran MiXCR on the PCR reads. This sample carries 150,000 to 200,000 distinct CDR3 sequences, approximately 6% of them seen once, and the ten largest clones take roughly 4.8%. The chain combines TRBV14 with TRBJ2-3, with D possibly being TRBD1 or TRBD2 (6 bases each). This clonotype originated in a girl in the first two years of life with combined immunodeficiency, due to receive a stem cell transplant. The sample consisted of PBMCs, taken before TCRalphabeta/CD19-depleted stem cell transplant. CDR3 nucleotide sequence: TGTGCCAGCAGCCAAGATCGAGGGGCCGGGGGCGGCACAGATACGCAGTATTTT. Its translation is CASSQDRGAGGGTDTQYF. The complete variable domain, with remaining parts taken from reference TRBV14 and TRBJ2-3, reads EAGVTQFPSHSVIEKGQTVTLRCDPISGHDNLYWYRRVMGKEIKFLLHFVKESKQDESGMPNNRFLAERTGGTYSTLKVQPAELEDSGVYFCASSQDRGAGGGTDTQYFGPGTRLTVL.